The present TCR beta chain was sequenced within a study of cytomegalovirus exposure and HLA in healthy donors. The PCR contained 60 Vbeta and 13 Jbeta primers. Sequenced by immunoSEQ multiplex PCR; TCRdb stores in-frame clones only, minus some. The repertoire holds some 130,000 clones, with approximately 60% as singletons. Germline V gene data show CDR1 as MNHNY and CDR2 as SVGAGI (reference sequence). The CDR3 length is 15 residues. V was clipped by 5 bases and J by 1 base, with 14 bases between them. The sample comprised PBMCs. The gene calls are TRBV6-6 and TRBJ1-1; D ambiguous. This receptor was taken from a woman aged 40 to 50 in good health and CMV-seronegative. The CDR3 protein is CASSLTVLTNTEAFF. CDR3 DNA sequence: TGTGCCAGCAGTCTCACGGTGCTCACGAACACTGAAGCTTTCTTT.